A single TCR beta chain is shown here with its context. The length of the CDR3 is 14 residues. Trimming stripped 6 bases from V and 1 base from J, with 12 bases between. Germline lookup yields CDR1 MNHEY and CDR2 SMNVEV (reference sequence). The data stem from a study of shared clonotypes between healthy human individuals. TCRdb's table, derived via immunoSEQ multiplex PCR, lists solely in-frame clones and lacks some. The repertoire includes roughly 1.4 million clones, approximately 98.5% of them detected once, and roughly 0.36% sits in the top ten. The chain has TRBV27 and TRBJ1-1; maybe TRBD1 (5 bases). The sequence was obtained from a man aged 30 to 39 in good health. Sequencing input: naive CD4+ T cells sorted from blood. Subset described: CD45RA+ positively selected. The DNA for the CDR3 is TGTGCCAGCAGCCCGCTCAGGGAGAACACTGAAGCTTTCTTT. It specifies CASSPLRENTEAFF.